A single sample gave rise to the 28 T cell receptor beta chains below, sequenced in a study of regulatory T cells in long-lasting Graves disease. Both iRepertoire HTBI primers and Arm-PCR of CDR3 regions were used to build the TCR beta libraries. TCRdb re-derived calls from the multiplex PCR reads in MiXCR, one entry per CDR3 protein. The repertoire has about 350,000 distinct CDR3 sequences, 15% to 20% of them found once; the top ten carry over 20%. Time point noted: newly diagnosed GD, antithyroid drugs for less than 3 months. PBMC-derived RNA was used for the TCR library. These sequences were also reported in another study, on T cells in Graves' hyperthyroidism and ophthalmopathy.

Specimen: peripheral blood mononuclear cells (PBMCs), collected at new diagnosis, from a patient treated with antithyroid drugs. Every receptor here comes from a woman between 18 and 30 years old with Graves disease.

This clonotype was seen a few times. The chain combines TRBV27 with TRBJ1-4; 8 bases align to TRBD1. The V and J ends lost 6 bases and 8 bases, in that order; junction bases with no gene match: 5. The CDR3 totals 13 residues. Germline-derived CDR1 and CDR2 are MNHEY and SMNVEV (reference sequence). The chain's CDR3 is CASRESGGEKLFF. CDR3 sequence (DNA): TGTGCCAGCAGGGAATCAGGGGGCGAAAAACTGTTTTTT.

The rearrangement joins TRBV6-1 to TRBJ2-1; possible D gene TRBD1, 6 bases. V lost 11 bases, J lost 0 bases, and 17 bases lay in between. Germline V gene data show CDR1 as MNHNS and CDR2 as SASEGT. The CDR3 has 15 residues. The CDR3 bases are TGTGCCTGCTCCCGGGACACCCGCTCCTACAATGAGCAGTTCTTC. Protein: CACSRDTRSYNEQFF.

In its sample, this clonotype was seen many times. The J gene is TRBJ2-7, the V gene TRBV20-1; 11 bases match TRBD2. This CDR3 region has 14 residues. Trimming took 6 bases from V and 5 from J; bases not matched to a gene: 9. The V gene's germline CDR1 is DFQATT and CDR2 SNEGSKA (reference sequence). CDR3 loop: CSARNSGGADEQYF. CDR3 sequence (DNA): TGCAGTGCCAGAAATAGCGGGGGGGCCGACGAGCAGTACTTC.

This clonotype was counted many times. The chain combines TRBV28 with TRBJ1-1; no clear D. The V gene lost 0 bases and the J gene lost 4 bases, with 12 bases spanning the gap. The V gene's germline CDR1 is MDHEN and CDR2 SYDVKM. There are 15 residues in the CDR3. The CDR3 DNA sequence: TGTGCCAGCAGTTTATGGCAGGCAAGAGCCACTGAAGCTTTCTTT. It codes for CASSLWQARATEAFF.

The chain carries TRBV4-2 and TRBJ1-1; D is unclear. This CDR3 is built from 15 residues. The germline V and J ends were trimmed by 8 bases and 0 bases, with 16 bases remaining between them. Germline-derived CDR1 and CDR2 are LGHNA and YNFKEQ. The DNA of the CDR3 is TGTGCCAGCTCCCCGGACGGGATGATGAACACTGAAGCTTTCTTT. This codes for CASSPDGMMNTEAFF.

In this sample, this clonotype turned up a few times. The chain couples TRBV7-9 to TRBJ1-1; D is undetermined. This CDR3 region has 14 residues. The germline V gene has CDR1 SEHNR and CDR2 FQNEAQ (reference sequence). V was clipped by 1 base and J by 11 bases, with 17 bases between them. The CDR3 reads CASSLEGRMVRAFF. In DNA form, the CDR3 reads TGTGCCAGCAGCTTAGAAGGCAGGATGGTTCGGGCTTTCTTT.

In this sample, this clonotype turned up a few times. The genes are TRBV6-1 and TRBJ2-2, with 7 bases that match TRBD2. Germline V gene lookup returns CDR1 MNHNS and CDR2 SASEGT. The CDR3 loop spans 13 amino acids. V gave up 6 bases and J gave up 6 bases; unmatched junction bases: 4. DNA for the CDR3: TGTGCCAGCAGACCCGGGGGGTCCGGGGAGCTGTTTTTT. Translation gives CASRPGGSGELFF.

This clonotype has a handful of counts. A much more abundant neighbour one base away suggests this may be a read error. The rearrangement uses TRBV6-4 and TRBJ1-1; D call uncertain. This CDR3 has 12 residues. In germline, CDR1 is MRHNA, CDR2 SNTAGT. The CDR3, as DNA: TGTGCCAGCAGTGATTCGGTAGCTGAAGCTTCCTTT. Its protein is CASSDSVAEASF.

This clonotype appeared once. This clone may be a read error of a much larger clone one base away. J is TRBJ1-5 and V is TRBV2, with 7 bases that match TRBD1. The length of the CDR3 is 14 residues. CDR1 is SNHLY and CDR2 is FYNNEI in the germline V gene. The V gene end was trimmed by 6 bases and the J gene end by 3 bases; junction bases not matched to a gene: 5. The CDR3 bases are TGTGCCAGCAGGACAGGGTACGTCAATCAGCCCCAGCATTTT. Amino acids: CASRTGYVNQPQHF.

This clonotype has a count of ten or more. V usage is TRBV4-1 and J usage is TRBJ2-1, with 13 bases that match TRBD2. Germline CDR1 MGHRA, CDR2 YSYEKL. The CDR3 length is 18 residues. J gave up 6 bases and V 2 bases, and 10 bases lay outside the gene matches. The CDR3 DNA reads TGCGCCAGCAGCCAACGACTAGCGGGGGGACCTCTCCGCAATGAGCAGTTCTTC. Translating gives CASSQRLAGGPLRNEQFF.

This chain joins TRBV27 and TRBJ2-1; 8 nucleotides agree with TRBD2. Unmatched junction bases numbered 5, after V lost 3 bases and J lost 7 bases. Germline loops: CDR1 MNHEY, CDR2 SMNVEV (reference sequence). The CDR3 consists of 14 residues. CDR3 region: CASSFGRGSNEQFF. The CDR3 DNA reads as TGTGCCAGCAGTTTCGGGAGGGGGTCTAATGAGCAGTTCTTC.

Points on this clonotype: Given a much more abundant clone one base away, this may be a read error. The chain joins TRBV6-1 to TRBJ1-5; D is undetermined. Germline CDR1 reads MNHNS; CDR2 reads SASEGT. This CDR3 comprises 15 residues. This CDR3 is CTSREENAGAWPQHF. CDR3 nucleotides: TGTACCAGCAGAGAAGAGAACGCCGGAGCGTGGCCCCAGCATTTT.

In its sample, this clonotype was seen many times. This chain uses TRBV18 with TRBJ2-3, with D hard to call. Trimming removed 2 bases at V and 0 bases at J, with 3 bases between. Germline V gene sequence: CDR1 KGHSH, CDR2 LQKENI. CDR3 size: 13 residues. CDR3: CASSPDSTDTQYF. As DNA, the CDR3 is TGTGCCAGCTCACCAGACAGCACAGATACGCAGTATTTT.

This clonotype was seen ten or more times. The chain combines TRBV11-2 with TRBJ2-1, with no clear D. The CDR3 sequence is 15 residues long. Trimming took off 0 bases at V and 3 bases at J, with 9 bases between the two ends. Germline CDR1 is SGHAT and CDR2 is FQNNGV. The CDR3 sequence is CASSLDLGNYNEQFF. As DNA, the CDR3 is TGTGCCAGCAGCTTAGATTTGGGCAACTACAATGAGCAGTTCTTC.

This clonotype has ten or more counts. This rearrangement joins TRBV7-8 to TRBJ2-7; 7 nucleotides align to TRBD1. Trimming removed 5 bases from V and 0 bases from J; junction bases left unmatched: 7. Germline CDR1 reads SGHVS; CDR2 reads FQNEAQ. The CDR3 has 15 residues. DNA for the CDR3: TGTGCCAGCAGCCCCCGGACAGGTCTCTCCTACGAGCAGTACTTC. Encoded protein: CASSPRTGLSYEQYF.

This clonotype was seen at least ten times. The chain carries TRBV20-1 and TRBJ2-3; 7 bases line up with TRBD2. After removal of 5 bases from V and 4 bases from J, the junction contained 12 bases not matched to a gene. CDR1 is DFQATT and CDR2 is SNEGSKA in the germline V gene (reference sequence). This CDR3 is 15 amino acids long. CDR3 region: CSAQLALNSADTQYF. The CDR3 nucleotides read TGCAGTGCTCAACTAGCGTTGAACAGCGCAGATACGCAGTATTTT.

This clonotype turned up a few times. This may stem from a read error, because a much larger clone lies one nucleotide away. Without the conserved terminal phenylalanine or tryptophan, this CDR3 likely stems from a read error. The rearrangement joins TRBV12-3 or TRBV12-4 to TRBJ2-1, with unresolved D. Trimming took off 5 bases at V and 8 bases at J, with 13 bases between the two ends. This CDR3 comprises 13 residues. CDR3 DNA sequence: TGTGCCAGCAGTCTCCAGGCTCGGCATGAGCAGTTCTCC. Amino acids: CASSLQARHEQFS.

Ten or more counts support this clonotype. The rearrangement links TRBV11-3 to TRBJ2-2; D gene uncertain. The CDR3 totals 14 residues. The V end was cut by 0 bases, the J end by 4 bases, with 6 bases between. Germline CDR1 SGHNT, CDR2 YENEEA. The CDR3 reads CASSLEGTTGELFF. The CDR3 coding sequence is TGTGCCAGCAGCTTAGAAGGCACCACCGGGGAGCTGTTTTTT.

This clonotype was recorded at least ten times. V usage is TRBV5-1 and J usage is TRBJ2-5; D call uncertain. The CDR3 covers 12 residues. Germline CDR1 is SGHRS and CDR2 is YFSETQ. V dropped 6 bases and J dropped 0 bases, with 6 bases sitting between them. The CDR3 sequence: CASTENQETQYF. CDR3 DNA sequence: TGCGCCAGCACAGAAAACCAAGAGACCCAGTACTTC.

This clonotype was counted ten times or more. This chain uses TRBV7-8 with TRBJ2-2; D not resolved. Trimming took off 7 bases at V and 6 bases at J, with 12 bases between the two ends. The CDR3 contains 13 residues. Germline assignment: CDR1 SGHVS and CDR2 FQNEAQ. The CDR3, as DNA: TGTGCCAGCACCCCTTACGGATCCGGGGAGCTGTTTTTT. Protein: CASTPYGSGELFF.

This clonotype was found many times. The J gene is TRBJ2-7, the V gene TRBV6-2 or TRBV6-3; the D is unclear. Germline values: CDR1 MNHEY, CDR2 SVGEGT. V lost 5 bases to trimming and J lost 4 bases, with 21 bases between them. This CDR3 spans 16 amino acids. The CDR3 DNA follows: TGTGCCAGCAGTGCCCCTACTGATAACCCCTTTTACGAGCAGTACTTC. Translated, it gives CASSAPTDNPFYEQYF.

The CDR3 bases are TGTGCCAGCAGTGACGAGTGGGGTCAGCCCCAGCATTTT. Amino acids: CASSDEWGQPQHF. The rearrangement joins TRBV6-4 to TRBJ1-5; D is uncertain. Germline CDR1 and CDR2: MRHNA and SNTAGT. The CDR3 has 13 residues. Trimming removed 2 bases from V and 6 bases from J, with 8 bases in between.

At least ten counts were recorded for this clonotype. The DNA for the CDR3 is TGTGCCAGCACCCCGGGACAACCCTACGAGCAGTACTTC. It encodes CASTPGQPYEQYF. The chain links TRBV3-1 to TRBJ2-7, with D tentatively TRBD1 (6 bases). V was trimmed by 7 bases and J by 2 bases, leaving 12 bases between them. CDR3 length equals 13 residues. Germline CDR1 is LGHDT and CDR2 is YNNKEL (reference sequence).

The rearrangement joins TRBV29-1 to TRBJ1-2; maybe TRBD1 (5 bases). The CDR3 totals 14 residues. V lost 7 bases, J lost 8 bases, and 23 bases lay in between. The germline V gene has CDR1 SQVTM and CDR2 ANQGSEA. The CDR3 loop is CSAPTGTGVIGYTF. Written as DNA, the CDR3 is TGCAGCGCCCCCACCGGGACCGGAGTTATCGGCTACACCTTC.

In DNA form, the CDR3 reads TGTGCCAGCAGTTTGTCCGGGACAGCTTATGGCTACACCTTC. It is translated as CASSLSGTAYGYTF. The rearrangement joins TRBV2 to TRBJ1-2, with 7 bases identical to TRBD1. V lost 5 bases and J lost 5; bases outside the gene matches: 8. The CDR3 consists of 14 residues. Germline-derived CDR1 and CDR2 are SNHLY and FYNNEI.

A few counts support this clonotype. This sequence joins TRBV20-1 and TRBJ1-2; no reliable D call. CDR1 and CDR2 from the germline V gene are DFQATT and SNEGSKA (reference sequence). V lost 0 bases and J 2 bases, leaving 10 bases between the germline ends. CDR3 length: 14 amino acids. CDR3 coding DNA: TGCAGTGCTAGAGATGATATGGGAAACTATGGCTACACCTTC. It specifies CSARDDMGNYGYTF.

As to this clonotype: It may be a read error: a sequence one base away is much more abundant. This chain uses TRBV11-1 with TRBJ2-5; D is ambiguous. The germline V gene encodes CDR1 SGHAT and CDR2 FQDESV (reference sequence). The CDR3 contains 15 residues. The V end was cut by 0 bases, the J end by 1 base, with 9 bases between. CDR3 sequence (DNA): TGTGCCAGCAGCTTAGCACTGAGACTCCAAGAGACCCAGTACTTC. Protein: CASSLALRLQETQYF.

The V gene is TRBV29-1, the J gene TRBJ2-5, with D unclear. V gave up 8 bases and J gave up 6 bases, with 10 bases separating them. CDR1 is SQVTM and CDR2 is ANQGSEA in the germline V gene. The CDR3 extends over 10 amino acids. This CDR3 is CSTLKKTQYF. CDR3 nucleotide sequence: TGCAGCACTTTAAAGAAGACCCAGTACTTC.